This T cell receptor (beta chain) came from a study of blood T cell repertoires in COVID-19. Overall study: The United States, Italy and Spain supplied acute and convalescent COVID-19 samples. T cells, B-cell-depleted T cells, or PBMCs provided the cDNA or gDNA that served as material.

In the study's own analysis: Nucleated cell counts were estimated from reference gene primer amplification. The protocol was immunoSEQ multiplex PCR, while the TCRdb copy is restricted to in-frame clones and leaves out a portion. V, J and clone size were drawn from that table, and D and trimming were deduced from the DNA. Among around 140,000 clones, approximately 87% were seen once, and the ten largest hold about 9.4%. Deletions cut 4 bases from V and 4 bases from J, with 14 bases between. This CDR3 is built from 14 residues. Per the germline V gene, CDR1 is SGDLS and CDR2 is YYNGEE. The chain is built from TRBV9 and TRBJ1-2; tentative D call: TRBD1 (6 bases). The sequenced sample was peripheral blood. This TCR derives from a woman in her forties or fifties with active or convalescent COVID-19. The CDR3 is CASSPKDRLYGYTF. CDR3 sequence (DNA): TGTGCCAGCAGCCCCAAAGACAGGCTCTATGGCTACACCTTC. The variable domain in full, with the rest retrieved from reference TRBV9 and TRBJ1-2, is DSGVTQTPKHLITATGQRVTLRCSPRSGDLSVYWYQQSLDQGLQFLIQYYNGEERAKGNILERFSAQQFPDLHSELNLSSLELGDSALYFCASSPKDRLYGYTFGSGTRLTVV.